This TCR beta chain appears in the sequencing data of a study of glioma-infiltrating T cells after dendritic cell vaccination. Study at large: Dendritic cells derived from monocytes and pulsed with autologous tumor lysate formed the vaccine.

This clone was detected once. The V gene lost 8 bases and the J gene lost 5 bases, with 12 bases spanning the gap. The germline V gene has CDR1 SNHLY and CDR2 FYNNEI. The CDR3 runs to 12 residues. Only in-frame clones appear in the TCRdb table, and some are missing; sequencing was by immunoSEQ multiplex PCR. The sample consists of around 92,000 clones, roughly 80% of them appearing once. The time point denotes: after dendritic cell vaccination, including at tumor progression/relapse. Only patients with spare fresh-frozen tumor and over two years of follow-up were included. Isocitrate dehydrogenase mutation was absent in all glioblastoma patients.

The chain recombines TRBV2 with TRBJ1-1; D may be TRBD1 (6 bases). The receptor comes from a human donor with glioblastoma. Here the sequenced sample was blood, taken after dendritic cell vaccination. The CDR3 reads CASGRGTTEAFF. CDR3 in DNA: TGTGCCAGCGGTCGAGGGACAACTGAAGCTTTCTTT. The full variable domain, completed using reference TRBV2 and TRBJ1-1, is EPEVTQTPSHQVTQMGQEVILRCVPISNHLYFYWYRQILGQKVEFLVSFYNNEISEKSEIFDDQFSVERPDGSNFTLKIRSTKLEDSAMYFCASGRGTTEAFFGQGTRLTVV.